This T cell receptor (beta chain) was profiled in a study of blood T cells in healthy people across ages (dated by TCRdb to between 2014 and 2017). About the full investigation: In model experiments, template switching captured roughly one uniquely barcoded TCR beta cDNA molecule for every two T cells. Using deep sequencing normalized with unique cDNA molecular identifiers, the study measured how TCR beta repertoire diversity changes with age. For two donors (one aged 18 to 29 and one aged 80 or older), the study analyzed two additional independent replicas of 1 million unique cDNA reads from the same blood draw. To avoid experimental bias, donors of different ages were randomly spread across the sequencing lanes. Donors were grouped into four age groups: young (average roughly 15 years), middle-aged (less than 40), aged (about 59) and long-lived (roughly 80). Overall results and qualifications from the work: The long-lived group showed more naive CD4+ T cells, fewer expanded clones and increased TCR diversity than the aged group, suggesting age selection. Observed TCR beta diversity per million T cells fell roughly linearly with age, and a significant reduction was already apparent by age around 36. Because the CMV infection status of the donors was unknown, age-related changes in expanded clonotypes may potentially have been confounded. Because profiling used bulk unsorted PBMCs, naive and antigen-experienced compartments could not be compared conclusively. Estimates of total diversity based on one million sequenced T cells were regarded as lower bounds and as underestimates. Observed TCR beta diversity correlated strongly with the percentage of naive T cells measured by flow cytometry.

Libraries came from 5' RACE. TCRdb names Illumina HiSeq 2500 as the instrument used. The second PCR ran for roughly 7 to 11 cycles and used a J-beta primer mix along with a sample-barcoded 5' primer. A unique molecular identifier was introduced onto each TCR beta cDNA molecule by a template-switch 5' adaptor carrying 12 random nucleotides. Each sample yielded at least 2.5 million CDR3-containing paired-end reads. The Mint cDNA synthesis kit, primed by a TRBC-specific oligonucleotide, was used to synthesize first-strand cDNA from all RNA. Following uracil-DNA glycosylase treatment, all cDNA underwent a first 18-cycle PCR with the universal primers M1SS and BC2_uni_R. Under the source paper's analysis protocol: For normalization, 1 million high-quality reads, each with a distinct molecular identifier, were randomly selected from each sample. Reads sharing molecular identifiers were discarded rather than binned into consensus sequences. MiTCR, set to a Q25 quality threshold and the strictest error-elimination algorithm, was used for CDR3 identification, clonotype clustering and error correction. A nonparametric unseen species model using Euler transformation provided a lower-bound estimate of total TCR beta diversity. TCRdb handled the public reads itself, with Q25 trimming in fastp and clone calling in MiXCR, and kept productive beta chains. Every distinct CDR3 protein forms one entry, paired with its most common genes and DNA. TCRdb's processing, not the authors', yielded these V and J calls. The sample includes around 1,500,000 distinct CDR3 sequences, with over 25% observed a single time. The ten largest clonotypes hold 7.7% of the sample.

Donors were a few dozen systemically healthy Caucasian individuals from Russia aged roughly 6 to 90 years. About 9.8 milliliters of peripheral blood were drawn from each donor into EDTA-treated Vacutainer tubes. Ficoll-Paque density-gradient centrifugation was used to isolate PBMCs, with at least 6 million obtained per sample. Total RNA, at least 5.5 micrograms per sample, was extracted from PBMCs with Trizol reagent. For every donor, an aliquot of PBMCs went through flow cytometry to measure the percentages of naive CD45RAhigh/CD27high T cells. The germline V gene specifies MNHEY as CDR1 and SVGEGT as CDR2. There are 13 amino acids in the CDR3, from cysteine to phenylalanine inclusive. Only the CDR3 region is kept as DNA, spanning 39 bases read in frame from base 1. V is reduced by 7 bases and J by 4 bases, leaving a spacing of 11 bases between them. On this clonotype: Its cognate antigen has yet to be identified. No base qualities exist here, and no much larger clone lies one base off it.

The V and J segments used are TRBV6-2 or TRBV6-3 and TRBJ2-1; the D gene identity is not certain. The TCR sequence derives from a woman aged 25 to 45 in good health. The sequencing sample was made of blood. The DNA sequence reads TGTGCCAGCACCTCCAACAGTTACAATGAGCAGTTCTTC. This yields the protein CASTSNSYNEQFF.